This T cell receptor (beta chain) was captured by sequencing in a study of blood T cell repertoires in COVID-19. Looking at the study overall: The cDNA or gDNA used as material had been derived from T cells, B-cell-depleted T cells, or PBMCs.

The CDR3 is 15 residues long. In the original processing: For nucleated cells, counts were estimated from reference gene primer amplification. Libraries were prepared by immunoSEQ multiplex PCR; TCRdb keeps only in-frame clonotypes and omits some of them. That table is the source of V, J and clone size, and D and trimming were worked out from the DNA. The data contain about 68,000 clones, nearly 90% of them singletons. The sequence was collected from a woman between 50 and 59 years old with COVID-19, enrolled during active disease. The chain recombines TRBV21-1 with TRBJ2-1; the table's TRBD2 call for D was not verified on the DNA. TRBV21-1 is a known pseudogene. Sequenced material: peripheral blood. Here the CDR3 reads CASSARGEGENEQFF. CDR3 DNA sequence: TGTGCCAGCAGCGCAAGGGGGGAGGGAGAGAATGAGCAGTTCTTC.